The next 26 T cell receptor beta chains were all read from a single sample in a study of blood T cells in healthy people across ages. Alongside a J-beta primer mix, a sample-barcoded 5' primer served in a second PCR lasting about 7 to 12 cycles. TCRdb re-derived calls from the 5' RACE reads in MiXCR, one entry per CDR3 protein. The data hold approximately 810,000 distinct CDR3 sequences, with around 26% observed a single time. What was sequenced was blood. The origin of the receptors is an elderly woman in good health.

Details on this clonotype: One end of the junction fails to match germline, which may point to a read error. The chain carries TRBV20-1 and TRBJ1-5, with D perhaps matching TRBD1 (5 bases). The germline V gene encodes CDR1 DFQATT and CDR2 SNEGSKA (reference sequence). This CDR3 comprises 15 residues. CDR3 in DNA: TGCAGTGCCAGAAGGAGGTCCAGGGTCCATCAGCCCCGGCATTTT. Protein sequence: CSARRRSRVHQPRHF.

Regarding this clonotype: Since a much larger clone is just one base distant, this may be a read error. The CDR3: CASSPDRGTTDTQYF. The CDR3 DNA reads as TGTGCCAGCTCACCAGACAGGGGAACCACAGATACGCAGTATTTT. The genes are TRBV18 and TRBJ2-3; 8 nucleotides match TRBD1. V lost 2 bases, J lost 2 bases, and 3 bases stayed unmatched. From germline, CDR1 is KGHSH and CDR2 LQKENI. The length of the CDR3 is 15 residues.

There are a few counts of this clonotype. V gene TRBV3-1 combines with J gene TRBJ1-1; no reliable D call. The CDR3 is made up of 11 amino acids. Trimming removed 5 bases at V and 8 bases at J, with 9 bases between. Germline V gene sequence: CDR1 LGHDT, CDR2 YNNKEL (reference sequence). CDR3 sequence reads: CASSNTAEAFF. CDR3 nucleotides: TGTGCCAGCAGCAACACAGCAGAAGCTTTCTTT.

This clonotype has ten or more counts. The CDR3 protein is CSAPTPRTGRVEQFF. CDR3 sequence (DNA): TGCAGTGCCCCAACCCCTAGGACAGGGAGGGTTGAGCAGTTCTTC. The V gene is TRBV20-1, the J gene TRBJ2-1, with D perhaps TRBD1 (8 bases). V lost 6 bases and J lost 9, with 24 bases in between. Germline loops: CDR1 DFQATT, CDR2 SNEGSKA (reference sequence). The CDR3 is 15 amino acids.

This chain joins TRBV20-1 and TRBJ2-3, with 13 nucleotides matching TRBD2. The CDR3 consists of 15 residues. Per the germline V gene, CDR1 is DFQATT and CDR2 is SNEGSKA (reference sequence). V shed 6 bases, J shed 5 bases, and the junction held 8 bases outside the gene matches. DNA of the CDR3: TGCAGTGCCCGGACTAGCGGGAGTCGGCGAGATACGCAGTATTTT. Encoded protein: CSARTSGSRRDTQYF.

The chain links TRBV27 to TRBJ2-1, with D possibly TRBD1 on 6 matching bases. Trimming stripped 3 bases from V and 12 bases from J, with 12 bases between. The CDR3 length is 12 residues. The germline V gene has CDR1 MNHEY and CDR2 SMNVEV (reference sequence). CDR3 sequence: CASSLQGRVQFF. Written as DNA, the CDR3 is TGTGCCAGCAGTTTGCAGGGGCGAGTGCAGTTCTTC.

At least ten counts were recorded for this clonotype. This rearrangement joins TRBV27 to TRBJ1-4; D may be TRBD1 (6 bases). The CDR3 sequence is 16 residues long. The germline CDR1 and CDR2 sequences are MNHEY and SMNVEV (reference sequence). Trimming left V 3 bases short and J 8 bases short, with 19 bases between. The CDR3 is CASSFARGAGVEKLFF. DNA for the CDR3: TGTGCCAGCAGTTTCGCTCGGGGGGCTGGGGTGGAAAAACTGTTTTTT.

At least ten counts were recorded for this clonotype. V is TRBV4-1 and J is TRBJ1-4, with D possibly matching TRBD1 (5 bases). Between the trimmed V and J ends, which lost 2 bases and 6 bases, there was a span of 13 bases. The CDR3 has 15 residues. Germline V CDR1 and CDR2: MGHRA, YSYEKL. CDR3 nucleotides: TGCGCCAGCAGCCAAATCGGCCGGGGGGATGAAAAACTGTTTTTT. This gives the protein CASSQIGRGDEKLFF.

The rearrangement joins TRBV7-2 to TRBJ1-4; weak D call: TRBD1 (6 bases). The CDR3 loop spans 15 amino acids. V dropped 7 bases and J dropped 3 bases, with 15 bases sitting between them. CDR1 and CDR2 from the germline V gene are SGHTA and FQGNSA. The CDR3 loop is CASTSPRGSNEKLFF. The CDR3 nucleotides are TGTGCCAGCACCTCCCCCAGGGGCTCTAATGAAAAACTGTTTTTT.

With regard to this clonotype: Relative to the germline gene, one junction end is altered; a read error may explain this. The chain has TRBV11-3 and TRBJ1-1; D is possibly TRBD1 (5 bases). Germline V lookup: CDR1 SGHNT, CDR2 YENEEA. CDR3 length: 15 residues. CDR3 in DNA: TGTGTCAGCAGCTTAGGCCGGGGGTGGGACACTGAAGCTTTCTTT. The encoded protein is CVSSLGRGWDTEAFF.

This rearrangement joins TRBV5-1 to TRBJ2-7, with D unclear. CDR1 is SGHRS and CDR2 is YFSETQ in the germline V gene. V was cut by 3 bases and J by 0 bases, with 10 bases left in between. The length of the CDR3 is 14 residues. The CDR3 nucleotides are TGCGCCAGCAGCTCAGACCCGCTCTCCTACGAGCAGTACTTC. The encoded protein is CASSSDPLSYEQYF.

With respect to this clonotype: A much larger clone lies a single base off, so this may be a read error. This chain connects TRBV28 to TRBJ2-1, with 8 bases lining up with TRBD2. After removal of 3 bases from V and 2 bases from J, the junction contained 9 bases not matched to a gene. Germline V CDR1 and CDR2: MDHEN, SYDVKM. The CDR3 spans 17 residues. The CDR3 protein is CASSFPRLANTYNEQFF. CDR3 coding DNA: TGTGCCAGCAGTTTCCCCCGACTAGCGAATACCTACAATGAGCAGTTCTTC.

The chain couples TRBV11-2 to TRBJ2-2; 14 bases match TRBD2. The CDR3 is 19 residues long. In germline, CDR1 is SGHAT, CDR2 FQNNGV. J lost 1 base, V lost 6 bases, and 10 bases had no gene match. The CDR3 reads CASRISSGTSGGNTGELFF. In DNA, the CDR3 is TGTGCCAGCAGGATATCTTCCGGGACTAGCGGGGGGAACACCGGGGAGCTGTTTTTT.

The CDR3 DNA sequence: TGTGCCAGCAGCTTACCCGGACAGGGGGCGGGTGGCTACACCTTC. Translation: CASSLPGQGAGGYTF. V usage is TRBV7-9 and J usage is TRBJ1-2, with TRBD1 identical over 11 bases. Germline V CDR1 and CDR2: SEHNR, FQNEAQ (reference sequence). The CDR3 consists of 15 residues. J gave up 7 bases and V 2 bases, and 6 bases lay outside the gene matches. The whole variable domain, remainder taken from reference TRBV7-9 and TRBJ1-2, is DTGVSQNPRHKITKRGQNVTFRCDPISEHNRLYWYRQTLGQGPEFLTYFQNEAQLEKSRLLSDRFSAERPKGSFSTLEIQRTEQGDSAMYLCASSLPGQGAGGYTFGSGTRLTVV.

Notes on this clonotype: At one boundary the junction diverges from the germline segment, which might be a read error. The rearrangement joins TRBV10-3 to TRBJ2-3, with unresolved D. CDR1 and CDR2 from the germline V gene are ENHRY and SYGVKD. The CDR3 extends over 14 amino acids. CDR3 DNA sequence: TGTACCATCCTCAACCCTTCTCTCACAGATACGCAGTATTTT. Amino acids: CTILNPSLTDTQYF.

V and J are TRBV6-5 and TRBJ1-4; no reliable D call. With 0 bases removed from V and 5 bases from J, the gap between germline ends came to 16 bases. Germline values: CDR1 MNHEY, CDR2 SVGAGI. The CDR3 loop spans 17 amino acids. CDR3 sequence: CASSYSFIRKGNEKLFF. DNA for the CDR3: TGTGCCAGCAGTTACTCATTTATCCGGAAAGGGAATGAAAAACTGTTTTTT.

The chain uses TRBV12-3 or TRBV12-4 and TRBJ1-1; 7 bases line up with TRBD1. The CDR3 runs to 14 residues. V trimming: 7 bases; J trimming: 0 bases; junction bases outside the gene matches: 5. Here the CDR3 reads CASKQQGLNTEAFF. The CDR3 nucleotides read TGTGCCAGCAAACAACAGGGGTTGAACACTGAAGCTTTCTTT.

The sample holds many counts of this clonotype. The rearrangement links TRBV29-1 to TRBJ2-7; maybe TRBD1 (5 bases). CDR3 size: 13 residues. The germline V and J ends were trimmed by 3 bases and 2 bases, with 11 bases remaining between them. Germline CDR1 reads SQVTM; CDR2 reads ANQGSEA. The CDR3 loop reads CSVDIAGTYEQYF. CDR3 DNA: TGCAGCGTTGACATTGCAGGGACCTACGAGCAGTACTTC.

Ten or more counts support this clonotype. The chain employs TRBV20-1 and TRBJ1-2; TRBD1 matches 7 bases. Trimming removed 2 bases from V and 4 bases from J; junction bases left unmatched: 4. CDR3 length: 13 amino acids. Germline CDR1 is DFQATT and CDR2 is SNEGSKA (reference sequence). The CDR3 DNA sequence: TGCAGTGCTAGACCGACAGGGCGCTATGGCTACACCTTC. It specifies CSARPTGRYGYTF.

About this clonotype itself: Just one base apart from a much larger clone, this may be a read error. V usage is TRBV12-3 or TRBV12-4 and J usage is TRBJ1-2, with 8 bases fitting TRBD1. The CDR3 runs 15 residues. The ends lost 2 bases at V and 6 bases at J; junction bases unmatched: 8. The CDR3 reads CASSLFDRGRNGYTF. In DNA, the CDR3 is TGTGCCAGCAGTTTATTCGACAGGGGCCGTAATGGCTACACCTTC.

This clonotype has at least ten counts. The chain couples TRBV9 to TRBJ2-1, with TRBD2 as a possible D gene (5 bases). The V end was cut by 0 bases, the J end by 4 bases, with 11 bases between. Germline V gene lookup returns CDR1 SGDLS and CDR2 YYNGEE. The CDR3 has 15 residues. The CDR3 nucleotides are TGTGCCAGCAGCGTAGGGGCTCCGGGGTACAATGAGCAGTTCTTC. This sequence encodes CASSVGAPGYNEQFF.

On this clonotype: Just one base apart from a much larger clone, this may be a read error. The chain recombines TRBV20-1 with TRBJ2-7, with no clear D. Germline assignment: CDR1 DFQATT and CDR2 SNEGSKA (reference sequence). The CDR3 runs to 13 residues. V was trimmed by 2 bases and J by 7 bases, leaving 15 bases between them. CDR3 nucleotides: TGCAGTGCTAGACAGCCGCTATACAATGAGCAGTACTTC. Translated, it gives CSARQPLYNEQYF.

This clonotype has a handful of counts. The genes are TRBV21-1 and TRBJ2-7; the table's D call TRBD1 went unverified against the DNA. TRBV21-1 has pseudogene status. The CDR3 is 14 residues long. The CDR3 sequence: CASSGGQDPKCQYF. The CDR3, as DNA: TGTGCCAGCAGCGGGGGACAGGACCCAAAGTGCCAGTACTTC.

This clonotype was picked up a small number of times. J is TRBJ2-5 and V is TRBV9; the D is unclear. Germline CDR1 and CDR2: SGDLS and YYNGEE. The CDR3 contains 16 residues. The V end lost 0 bases, the J end lost 2 bases, and 14 bases lay between the germline ends. This CDR3 reads CASSVGPLGPQETQYF. In nucleotides, the CDR3 is TGTGCCAGCAGCGTAGGCCCGCTTGGTCCTCAAGAGACCCAGTACTTC. The complete variable domain, with remaining parts taken from reference TRBV9 and TRBJ2-5, reads DSGVTQTPKHLITATGQRVTLRCSPRSGDLSVYWYQQSLDQGLQFLIQYYNGEERAKGNILERFSAQQFPDLHSELNLSSLELGDSALYFCASSVGPLGPQETQYFGPGTRLLVL.

The chain combines TRBV20-1 with TRBJ2-7, with 9 bases that match TRBD1. The DNA end favors TRBJ2-5, so the J call may be wrong. The length of the CDR3 is 14 residues. The V gene's germline CDR1 is DFQATT and CDR2 SNEGSKA (reference sequence). The CDR3 DNA is TGCAGTGCGGACCGACAGGGGGGCGGAGAGACCCAGTACTTC. Protein product: CSADRQGGGETQYF.

A note on this clonotype: A much larger clone lies a single base off, so this may be a read error. V is TRBV6-5 and J is TRBJ2-3; tentatively, D is TRBD2 (6 bases). Germline loops: CDR1 MNHEY, CDR2 SVGAGI. This CDR3 region has 16 residues. V was pared by 4 bases and J by 2 bases, with 16 bases between. The CDR3 sequence is CASSFSGGAYTDTQYF. As DNA, the CDR3 is TGTGCCAGCAGTTTTTCTGGCGGGGCCTACACAGATACGCAGTATTTT.